Each of the 10 T cell receptor beta chains below was sequenced from the same sample in a study of CD8 T cells in Susac syndrome. RNA totalling 0.5 to 1 ug underwent reverse transcription with random hexamers. One entry per CDR3 protein, called by TCRdb with MiXCR from the immunoSEQ multiplex PCR reads. The top ten clones hold 0.46% of a sample with 75,000 to 100,000 distinct CDR3 sequences, around 93% of them seen once. The sample was CD8+ T cells from PBMCs. Receptors originate from a human donor with Susac syndrome.

The chain is built from TRBV7-9 and TRBJ2-1, with TRBD1 matching over 9 bases. Per germline, CDR1 SEHNR and CDR2 FQNEAQ (reference sequence). V shed 7 bases and J 7 bases; nucleotides not matched to a gene: 8. This CDR3 spans 14 amino acids. The chain's CDR3 is CASISGTGYNEQFF. The CDR3 region has the DNA TGTGCCAGCATATCCGGGACAGGGTATAATGAGCAGTTCTTC. The full variable domain, completed using reference TRBV7-9 and TRBJ2-1, is DTGVSQNPRHKITKRGQNVTFRCDPISEHNRLYWYRQTLGQGPEFLTYFQNEAQLEKSRLLSDRFSAERPKGSFSTLEIQRTEQGDSAMYLCASISGTGYNEQFFGPGTRLTVL.

J is TRBJ2-7 and V is TRBV28, with D perhaps being TRBD1 or TRBD2 (5 bases each). Germline V gene data show CDR1 as MDHEN and CDR2 as SYDVKM. The V end was cut by 5 bases, the J end by 6 bases, with 17 bases between. The CDR3 is 14 amino acids. This chain's CDR3 is CASSPQGVAIEQYF. CDR3 in DNA: TGTGCCAGCAGTCCCCAGGGAGTAGCGATCGAGCAGTACTTC.

This sequence joins TRBV29-1 and TRBJ2-2, with unresolved D. The CDR3 extends over 12 amino acids. CDR1 is SQVTM and CDR2 is ANQGSEA in the germline V gene. V lost 7 bases and J lost 4, with 10 bases in between. The CDR3 spells CSASSVTGELFF. The CDR3 nucleotides read TGCAGCGCAAGTAGTGTCACCGGGGAGCTGTTTTTT.

The gene calls are TRBV29-1 and TRBJ1-1; D is uncertain. This CDR3 has 13 amino acids. With 0 bases removed from V and 1 base from J, the gap between germline ends came to 6 bases. CDR1 SQVTM and CDR2 ANQGSEA come from the germline V gene. CDR3 sequence reads: CSVEEGPNTEAFF. CDR3 nucleotides: TGCAGCGTTGAAGAGGGTCCGAACACTGAAGCTTTCTTT. Filled out from reference TRBV29-1 and TRBJ1-1, the complete variable domain reads SAVISQKPSRDICQRGTSLTIQCQVDSQVTMMFWYRQQPGQSLTLIATANQGSEATYESGFVIDKFPISRPNLTFSTLTVSNMSPEDSSIYLCSVEEGPNTEAFFGQGTRLTVV.

This chain connects TRBV20-1 to TRBJ1-1, with 7 bases fitting TRBD1. This CDR3 region has 15 residues. Germline V gene lookup returns CDR1 DFQATT and CDR2 SNEGSKA (reference sequence). Germline trimming cut 0 bases from V and 5 bases from J; bases unmatched to any gene: 9. This chain's CDR3 is CSARDGIQGWTEAFF. CDR3 sequence (DNA): TGCAGTGCTAGAGATGGAATACAGGGGTGGACTGAAGCTTTCTTT.

V and J are TRBV12-3 or TRBV12-4 and TRBJ1-1; D may be TRBD1 (5 bases). The V gene lost 6 bases and the J gene lost 6 bases, with 8 bases spanning the gap. The CDR3 is 11 amino acids. CDR3 in DNA: TGTGCCAGCAGCCGGGGACCTGAAGCTTTCTTT. Translated, it gives CASSRGPEAFF.

The V gene is TRBV9, the J gene TRBJ1-2; D remains ambiguous. CDR3 length: 16 residues. Between the trimmed V and J ends, which lost 0 bases and 0 bases, there was a span of 12 bases. Germline CDR1 reads SGDLS; CDR2 reads YYNGEE. For the CDR3, the DNA is TGTGCCAGCAGCGTAGCGTGGGATTTGGCTAACTATGGCTACACCTTC. Amino acids: CASSVAWDLANYGYTF. The variable domain in full, with the rest retrieved from reference TRBV9 and TRBJ1-2, is DSGVTQTPKHLITATGQRVTLRCSPRSGDLSVYWYQQSLDQGLQFLIQYYNGEERAKGNILERFSAQQFPDLHSELNLSSLELGDSALYFCASSVAWDLANYGYTFGSGTRLTVV.

The chain recombines TRBV29-1 with TRBJ2-7, with 7 bases aligning to TRBD1. Germline V CDR1 and CDR2: SQVTM, ANQGSEA. Trimming took 5 bases from V and 0 from J; bases not matched to a gene: 4. This CDR3 spans 13 amino acids. CDR3 sequence reads: CSVKTGSSYEQYF. CDR3 nucleotides: TGCAGCGTTAAGACAGGGAGCTCCTACGAGCAGTACTTC.

Only a few counts were recorded for this clonotype. V gene TRBV29-1 combines with J gene TRBJ2-6; D possibly corresponds to TRBD1 (5 bases). Germline loops: CDR1 SQVTM, CDR2 ANQGSEA. Trimming took off 8 bases at V and 4 bases at J, with 9 bases between the two ends. The CDR3 runs 12 residues. The CDR3 sequence is CSIRQGANVLTF. In nucleotides, the CDR3 is TGCAGCATACGACAGGGGGCCAACGTCCTGACTTTC.

The chain links TRBV2 to TRBJ2-3, with D perhaps TRBD2 (7 bases). The CDR3 has 16 residues. Trimming cost V 6 bases and J 0 bases, with 16 bases left between them. CDR1 and CDR2 (germline): SNHLY, FYNNEI. CDR3 DNA: TGTGCCAGCAGCGACCCCGGGGGGCTGAGCACAGATACGCAGTATTTT. It specifies CASSDPGGLSTDTQYF.